The text below deals with one T cell receptor (beta chain). The antigen remains undetermined. The data were taken from a study of OX40 agonist ivuxolimab in advanced cancers. On the study more broadly: At roughly 83% male, the cohort had a mean age of 60 years, ranging from roughly 20 to 80.

V gave up 5 bases and J gave up 7 bases, with 23 bases separating them. CDR3 length: 16 residues. CDR1 is SGHTA and CDR2 is FQGTGA in the germline V gene. This table comes from immunoSEQ multiplex PCR, and its TCRdb copy is limited to in-frame clones, with some not included. The table records about 72,000 clones, roughly 80% of them present only once. General study results and limits: The expanded peripheral T cells' antigen specificity was not determined.

The sample was CD4+ or CD8+ T cells sorted from blood, taken in a trial of the OX40 agonist ivuxolimab. The source is an adult with an advanced solid tumor such as melanoma, head and neck, liver or kidney cancer. This chain links TRBV7-3 with TRBJ1-2; D is perhaps TRBD1 (5 bases). Here the CDR3 DNA reads TGTGCCAGCAGCCGAATGGAACCCGGGGCAGCCTCTGGCTACACCTTC. Amino acids: CASSRMEPGAASGYTF. The full variable domain, completed using reference TRBV7-3 and TRBJ1-2, is GAGVSQTPSNKVTEKGKYVELRCDPISGHTALYWYRQSLGQGPEFLIYFQGTGAADDSGLPNDRFFAVRPEGSVSTLKIQRTERGDSAVYLCASSRMEPGAASGYTFGSGTRLTVV.